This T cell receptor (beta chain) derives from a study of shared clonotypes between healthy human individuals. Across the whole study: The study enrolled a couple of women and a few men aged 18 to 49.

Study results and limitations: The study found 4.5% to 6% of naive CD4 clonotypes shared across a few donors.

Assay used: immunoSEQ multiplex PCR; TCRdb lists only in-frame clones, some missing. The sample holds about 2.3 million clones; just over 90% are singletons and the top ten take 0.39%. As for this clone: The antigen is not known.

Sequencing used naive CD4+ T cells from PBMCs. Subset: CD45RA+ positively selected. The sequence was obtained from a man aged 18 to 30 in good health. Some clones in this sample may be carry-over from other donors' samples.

DNA of the CDR3: TGTGCCAGCTCACCACAAGGACAGGTTAACTATGGCTACACCTTC. Residues: CASSPQGQVNYGYTF. V usage is TRBV18 and J usage is TRBJ1-2, with 7 nucleotides matching TRBD1. V dropped 1 base and J dropped 1; count of bases not matched to a gene: 3. The germline V gene has CDR1 KGHSH and CDR2 LQKENI. The CDR3 is 15 residues long.